The source of this TCR beta chain is a study of a mutant IDH1 vaccine in newly diagnosed glioma listed by TCRdb under 2021. The study in broad terms: Patients were given eight vaccinations, in weeks 1, 3, 5, 7, 11, 15, 19 and 23, which matched visits V03 through V10. Of the roughly 33 treated patients, approximately 62% were male and approximately 38% were female, and the mean age was around 40 years. Vaccination began 4-6 weeks after radiotherapy alone, or alongside temozolomide cycles in the chemotherapy-containing groups. Six visits were used for peripheral blood collection: V03 (baseline), V05, V07, V10, V12 and V13. For exploratory analyses, around 26 treated patients had longitudinal TCRB deep sequencing done wherever samples were available. Before enrollment, most patients had been given radiochemotherapy with temozolomide as standard therapy, while the rest had received either radiotherapy alone or temozolomide alone. Study-level results and caveats: The authors stated that sample limitations prevented analyses of patient blood samples from being reproduced. Vaccine-induced immune responses across multiple MHC alleles were detected in 80% to 95% of patients. No apparent relationship was observed between pseudoprogression and alterations in the top peripheral T cell clonotypes detected by TCRB sequencing. Availability determined which PBMC samples were chosen for TCRB deep sequencing.

Worth noting for this clone: It lacks a known antigen. No base quality information exists; no much larger clone differs at one position.

The time point label of this sample denotes: week 11, during vaccination. Every vaccine dose consisted of 300 ug of a 20-mer mutant IDH1 peptide in Montanide, administered subcutaneously together with topical imiquimod. The donors had newly diagnosed IDH1-mutant astrocytomas of WHO grade 3 or 4 that showed loss of nuclear ATRX. The samples were drawn from NOA16, a multicentre, single-arm, open-label phase I trial in Germany that tested a mutant IDH1 peptide vaccine in humans for the first time. The DNeasy Blood and Tissue Kit was used to extract genomic DNA from EDTA blood for TCRB sequencing. The library relied on the immunoSEQ multiplex PCR assay. Rearranged TCR beta chain sequences were amplified using the hsTCRB Kit according to the manufacturer's protocol. An Illumina MiSeq was used to sequence the TCRB libraries. The paper's processing steps were these. Demultiplexing, trimming and gene mapping were performed with the kit vendor's proprietary platform. This immuneACCESS table, as held by TCRdb, lists in-frame sequences with V and J called but not all clones. Of the missing ones, under half trace to an unresolved V gene in checked studies; the others have no known cause. V and J calls and clone size are copied from that table; D and trimming were computed from the DNA. Counted in this sample were 40,000 or so clones; about 83% of them appeared once. The ten largest clones take up approximately 2% of the sample.

CDR1 SSHAT and CDR2 FNYEAQ were looked up in the germline V gene (reference sequence). The CDR3 sequence holds 13 residues, the cysteine and phenylalanine included. Of the read, only the CDR3 DNA is kept; its 39 bases are in frame from base 1. V is reduced by 5 bases and J by 2 bases, leaving a spacing of 9 bases between them. Rearrangement joined TRBV7-7 to TRBJ2-5, with the D segment identity uncertain. The sequence came from a man between 40 and 49 years old with glioma. The sample in question was PBMCs, obtained from a glioma patient whose treatment included an IDH1 peptide vaccine. The CDR3 region reads CASSPHPQETQYF. At the DNA level, the sequence is TGTGCCAGCAGCCCCCACCCTCAAGAGACCCAGTACTTC.